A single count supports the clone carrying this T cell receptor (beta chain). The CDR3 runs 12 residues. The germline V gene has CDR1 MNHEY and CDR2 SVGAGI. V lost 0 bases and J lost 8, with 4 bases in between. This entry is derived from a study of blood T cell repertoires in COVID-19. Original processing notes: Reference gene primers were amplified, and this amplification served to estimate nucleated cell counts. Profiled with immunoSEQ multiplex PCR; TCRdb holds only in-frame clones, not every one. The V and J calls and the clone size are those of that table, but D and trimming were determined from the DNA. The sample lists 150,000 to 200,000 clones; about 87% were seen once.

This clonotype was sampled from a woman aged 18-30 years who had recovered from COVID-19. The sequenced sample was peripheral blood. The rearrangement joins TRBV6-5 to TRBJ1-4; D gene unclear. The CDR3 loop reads CASSYSFEKLFF. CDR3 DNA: TGTGCCAGCAGTTACTCCTTCGAAAAACTGTTTTTT.